This TCR beta chain was recorded in a study of cytomegalovirus exposure and HLA in healthy donors. The CDR3 has 17 residues. Losses at the gene ends were 4 bases for V and 7 bases for J; bases not matched to a gene: 9. The germline CDR1 and CDR2 sequences are SGHTA and FQGNSA. This PCR relied on a set of 60 Vbeta primers and 13 Jbeta primers. Method: immunoSEQ multiplex PCR; TCRdb's copy keeps in-frame clones and lacks some. There are about 160,000 clones in the sample; about 80% occur only once, and about 1.3% lies in the top ten. The sequence derives from a man aged 25 to 40 in good health and CMV-seronegative. Input material: PBMCs. The chain recombines TRBV7-2 with TRBJ2-2; TRBD2 aligns across 13 bases. CDR3 nucleotide sequence: TGTGCCAGCAGCTCCCGGACTAGCGGGAGCAAGGGCGGGGAGCTGTTTTTT. This gives the protein CASSSRTSGSKGGELFF.